This T cell receptor (beta chain) was captured in a study of vaccination and CD4 T cells after COVID-19. Sample treatment: roughly ten-day PBMC culture with coronavirus spike peptide pools or control peptides (ViraFEST assay). V gave up 3 bases and J gave up 4 bases, with 9 bases separating them. CDR1 and CDR2 from the germline V gene are SEHNR and FQNEAQ (reference sequence). CDR3 length: 13 amino acids. This clonotype was observed a few times. Its antigen remains unknown. The Oncomine TCR Beta short-read assay sequenced DNA from cultured CD4+ T cells. TCRdb reprocessed the PCR reads via MiXCR and lists one record per CDR3 protein. This sample yields roughly 12,000 distinct CDR3 sequences, of which 40% to 50% are seen a single time; roughly 22% belongs to the top ten.

This sequence joins TRBV7-9 and TRBJ2-5; D perhaps matches TRBD1 (6 bases). The sequence was collected from a human donor who had recovered from COVID-19. Source material: CD4+ T cells from blood, cultured in vitro. The chain's CDR3 is CASSFLQGETQYF. The CDR3 nucleotides are TGTGCCAGCAGCTTCTTACAGGGAGAGACCCAGTACTTC.